Sequencing of this TCR beta chain was carried out in a study of T cell responses to AZD1222 COVID-19 vaccine. The study's findings and limits: The study found vaccine-associated CD4 TCRs spanning spike, dominant at 160-218 and 743-854. Two AZD1222 doses significantly raised spike-specific TCR breadth and depth over controls. Repertoire sampling happened only post peak T cell response. Unmutated variant regions reportedly attract nearly half of all spike-specific TCRs.

As for this clone: Its antigen is unknown.

From germline, CDR1 is LNHDA and CDR2 SQIVND (reference sequence). V lost 2 bases and J lost 6, with 23 bases in between. This CDR3 is built from 17 residues. Using immunoSEQ multiplex PCR, the repertoire was profiled, and TCRdb retains in-frame clones only, with some absent. The data show 130,000 to 150,000 clones, with under 95% seen just once and less than 3.5% held by the top ten. This clonotype was obtained from an adult in good health. The chain couples TRBV19 to TRBJ2-7; tentatively, D is TRBD1 (7 bases). The sample was peripheral blood, taken on day 0 of MenACWY control vaccination. The CDR3 DNA reads as TGTGCCAGTAGTATAAAGGGGGGCGGAAGAGACAGGGTCGAGCAGTACTTC. Protein product: CASSIKGGGRDRVEQYF.